A single sample gave rise to the 16 T cell receptor beta chains below, sequenced in a study of shared T cell receptors in the human thymus. TCRdb's copy holds only in-frame clones and misses some; the assay was immunoSEQ multiplex PCR. This table holds hundreds of thousands of clones, 87% found once. Separately, the same data were catalogued under a study of human thymus T cells.

Sequenced input: thymocytes. These receptors all come from a boy under two years old with a congenital heart defect.

The chain recombines TRBV4-3 with TRBJ2-3; TRBD2 aligns across 14 bases. Germline assignment: CDR1 LGHNA and CDR2 YSLEER. J was trimmed by 0 bases and V by 1 base; bases with no gene match: 12. The length of the CDR3 is 21 residues. The CDR3: CASSQVSRTSGGLTSTDTQYF. The CDR3 bases are TGCGCCAGCAGCCAAGTTTCGAGGACTAGCGGGGGGTTAACTAGCACAGATACGCAGTATTTT.

This clone appeared a single time. The chain has TRBV2 and TRBJ2-5; 7 nucleotides align to TRBD2. This CDR3 is built from 17 residues. V dropped 5 bases and J dropped 1; count of bases not matched to a gene: 13. Germline V gives CDR1 SNHLY, CDR2 FYNNEI. Here the CDR3 DNA reads TGTGCCAGCAGTACCCTACTAGCGTTGGGCTCCCAAGAGACCCAGTACTTC. Translation: CASSTLLALGSQETQYF. The entire variable domain, with the rest obtained from reference TRBV2 and TRBJ2-5, is as follows: EPEVTQTPSHQVTQMGQEVILRCVPISNHLYFYWYRQILGQKVEFLVSFYNNEISEKSEIFDDQFSVERPDGSNFTLKIRSTKLEDSAMYFCASSTLLALGSQETQYFGPGTRLLVL.

The chain uses TRBV19 and TRBJ2-7; the D gene is possibly TRBD2 (5 bases). The germline V gene encodes CDR1 LNHDA and CDR2 SQIVND (reference sequence). The V end was cut by 6 bases, the J end by 0 bases, with 15 bases between. This CDR3 has 15 residues. CDR3 in DNA: TGTGCCAGTAGCCCTCCGGGTGGGAGCTCCTACGAGCAGTACTTC. It yields the protein CASSPPGGSSYEQYF.

This sequence joins TRBV28 and TRBJ1-6; tentative D call: TRBD1 (5 bases). Trimming cost V 3 bases and J 7 bases, with 13 bases left between them. This CDR3 is built from 15 residues. CDR1 is MDHEN and CDR2 is SYDVKM in the germline V gene. This CDR3 reads CASSFGSTVNSPLHF. CDR3 DNA sequence: TGTGCCAGCAGTTTTGGGTCGACAGTCAATTCACCCCTCCACTTT.

The chain recombines TRBV5-4 with TRBJ2-1; 7 bases are shared with TRBD2. Germline loops: CDR1 SGHNT, CDR2 YYREEE (reference sequence). V gave up 4 bases and J gave up 0 bases; unmatched junction bases: 7. The CDR3 covers 16 residues. CDR3 nucleotide sequence: TGTGCCAGCAGCGTGACAGCGGGAAGCTCCTACAATGAGCAGTTCTTC. This sequence encodes CASSVTAGSSYNEQFF. Supplemented by reference TRBV5-4 and TRBJ2-1, the full variable domain reads ETGVTQSPTHLIKTRGQQVTLRCSSQSGHNTVSWYQQALGQGPQFIFQYYREEENGRGNFPPRFSGLQFPNYSSELNVNALELDDSALYLCASSVTAGSSYNEQFFGPGTRLTVL.

The rearrangement uses TRBV28 and TRBJ1-1, with D possibly TRBD1 on 6 matching bases. V lost 6 bases, J lost 4 bases, and 9 bases lay in between. Germline values: CDR1 MDHEN, CDR2 SYDVKM. This CDR3 is built from 12 residues. DNA for the CDR3: TGTGCCAGCAGGGGACACCCCACTGAAGCTTTCTTT. Encoded protein: CASRGHPTEAFF.

The V gene is TRBV2, the J gene TRBJ2-2; weak D call: TRBD2 (5 bases). Germline values: CDR1 SNHLY, CDR2 FYNNEI. CDR3 length: 21 residues. The V gene lost 0 bases and the J gene lost 5 bases, with 28 bases spanning the gap. The CDR3 protein is CASSEAGKAVLLRDWTGELFF. CDR3 nucleotides: TGTGCCAGCAGTGAAGCGGGAAAGGCAGTTCTGCTACGGGATTGGACCGGGGAGCTGTTTTTT. Combining the CDR3 with reference TRBV2 and TRBJ2-2 gives the whole variable domain EPEVTQTPSHQVTQMGQEVILRCVPISNHLYFYWYRQILGQKVEFLVSFYNNEISEKSEIFDDQFSVERPDGSNFTLKIRSTKLEDSAMYFCASSEAGKAVLLRDWTGELFFGEGSRLTVL.

V and J are TRBV5-1 and TRBJ2-2, with D possibly TRBD2 on 6 matching bases. Germline V gives CDR1 SGHRS, CDR2 YFSETQ. Trimming left V 5 bases short and J 0 bases short, with 11 bases between. The CDR3 spans 15 residues. The DNA for the CDR3 is TGCGCCAGCAGTTCGGGACTTTCGAACACCGGGGAGCTGTTTTTT. It yields the protein CASSSGLSNTGELFF.

This clone appeared a single time. CDR3 amino acids: CASRANDRPSTEAFF. In nucleotides, the CDR3 is TGTGCCAGCAGGGCCAACGACAGGCCCTCGACTGAAGCTTTCTTT. The rearrangement joins TRBV6-1 to TRBJ1-1, with D perhaps TRBD1 (6 bases). The germline V and J ends were trimmed by 6 bases and 5 bases, with 19 bases remaining between them. This CDR3 contains 15 residues. Germline CDR1 reads MNHNS; CDR2 reads SASEGT.

V usage is TRBV4-1 and J usage is TRBJ1-2; 7 bases align to TRBD1. The length of the CDR3 is 13 residues. Trimming at V came to 4 bases and at J to 8 bases, leaving 7 bases not matched to a gene. CDR1 MGHRA and CDR2 YSYEKL come from the germline V gene. In DNA form, the CDR3 reads TGCGCCAGCAGCCCGACAGGGATGTTAGGCTACACCTTC. It translates to CASSPTGMLGYTF.

This chain links TRBV5-1 with TRBJ2-5, with D perhaps TRBD1 (6 bases). The J call may be wrong; the DNA end is better matched by TRBJ2-7. Germline V gene sequence: CDR1 SGHRS, CDR2 YFSETQ. CDR3 size: 13 residues. Written as DNA, the CDR3 is TGCGCCAGCAGCCCACAGGGTTGGGACGAGCAGTACTTC. This codes for CASSPQGWDEQYF.

The rearrangement joins TRBV7-2 to TRBJ1-4, with D tentatively TRBD1 (6 bases). The CDR3 runs to 16 residues. V lost 2 bases, J lost 2 bases, and 12 bases lay in between. The germline V gene has CDR1 SGHTA and CDR2 FQGNSA. For the CDR3, the DNA is TGTGCCAGCAGCTTAACAGGGATCAGGACTAATGAAAAACTGTTTTTT. It encodes CASSLTGIRTNEKLFF.

This chain uses TRBV7-9 with TRBJ1-2; the D is unclear. The ends were cut back, 2 bases at V and 2 bases at J, with 24 bases in the middle. The CDR3 is made up of 19 amino acids. In germline, CDR1 is SEHNR, CDR2 FQNEAQ (reference sequence). Written as DNA, the CDR3 is TGTGCCAGCAGCTTATTGGGGAGGGCAGGCGACGAACCGAACTATGGCTACACCTTC. Translated: CASSLLGRAGDEPNYGYTF.

V gene TRBV19 combines with J gene TRBJ1-5, with a weak D call TRBD1 (5 bases). Per germline, CDR1 LNHDA and CDR2 SQIVND (reference sequence). The CDR3 has 17 amino acids. V lost 3 bases to trimming and J lost 1 base, with 16 bases between them. In nucleotides, the CDR3 is TGTGCCAGTAGTATGGGAGGGTGGGGGGAAAGCAATCAGCCCCAGCATTTT. Protein product: CASSMGGWGESNQPQHF.

The chain employs TRBV11-2 and TRBJ1-4; the D is unclear. V was pared by 5 bases and J by 2 bases, with 9 bases between. The length of the CDR3 is 14 residues. The germline V gene has CDR1 SGHAT and CDR2 FQNNGV. The CDR3 protein is CASSPFPTNEKLFF. In DNA, the CDR3 is TGTGCCAGCAGCCCCTTCCCCACTAATGAAAAACTGTTTTTT.

V is TRBV6-6 and J is TRBJ2-2, with D maybe TRBD1 (6 bases). The germline V gene encodes CDR1 MNHNY and CDR2 SVGAGI (reference sequence). Trimming pared 5 bases from V and 0 bases from J, leaving 13 bases between. CDR3 size: 16 residues. The CDR3: CASSTDRLANTGELFF. The CDR3 DNA reads as TGTGCCAGCAGTACCGACAGGCTAGCGAACACCGGGGAGCTGTTTTTT.